This T cell receptor beta chain was captured in a study of T cells after yellow fever vaccination (dated by TCRdb to the late 2010s). With respect to the entire study: The SMART-Seq v4 Ultra Low Input RNA kit was used to prepare libraries from fractions with low cell numbers. Two healthy male donors made up the cohort, one aged 18 to 29 years and the other aged 30 to 40 years. Blood samples were taken at several timepoints before and after primary and secondary immunization, and bulk PBMC replicates and cell subsets were isolated. To follow T-cell clones before and after primary and booster YFV17D yellow fever vaccination, bulk TCR alpha and beta repertoires were sequenced over time. Here is what the overall study found, with its caveats: Most clones expanded after primary vaccination (almost 97% of CD4 and 80% to 90% of CD8) were re-detected after the booster, suggesting that broad memory maintenance occurred. A small share of clonotypes occurred in both CD4 and CD8 compartments, likely arising from convergent recombination. Computational filtering was required because FACS-sorted repertoires could contain abundant contaminating clonotypes from the bulk population. Because only two donors were included in the study, the extent to which the findings can be generalized is limited. The secondary T-cell response was found to be weaker but faster than the primary response, with a peak reached on day 5 rather than on day 15.

Counted from cysteine to phenylalanine, this CDR3 has 14 amino acids. Just CDR3 DNA is preserved here, 42 bases in frame from base 1. The CDR1 and CDR2 encoded by the germline V gene are MGHRA and YSYEKL. V loses 1 base, J loses 6 bases, and the germline ends lie 12 bases apart. Sequenced using an Illumina NovaSeq 6000. TCR cDNA was synthesized by 5'RACE template switching, through which a universal primer site and unique molecular identifiers were introduced. cDNA synthesis was primed from both the TCR alpha and TCR beta constant segments. Libraries were amplified in two PCR steps, with sample barcodes and sequencing adapters added in the second step. Sequencing of the libraries was done on either Illumina HiSeq 2500 (2x100 bp) or NovaSeq (2x150 bp). In the original analysis: MIGEC was used to demultiplex reads and collapse the reads into UMI consensus sequences, and MiXCR was used for V(D)J alignment. Vaccine-responding clonotypes were identified with edgeR using replicate PBMC samples, with FDR below 0.01 and a log2 fold change above 5 up to day 15 being required. Bulk clonotypes were assigned CD4 or CD8 identity according to which sequenced CD4 or CD8 repertoire held them at higher abundance. TCRdb ran its own pipeline on the public reads, namely fastp trimming at Q25 and MiXCR clone calling, and kept in-frame beta chains. Records with the same CDR3 protein are collapsed into one entry carrying the most frequent genes and DNA. These V and J calls derive from TCRdb rather than the authors' analysis. The sample has some 150,000 distinct CDR3 sequences on record, about a tenth of them singletons. The biggest ten clones account for under 40% of the sample.

The treatment or condition tag for this specimen amounts to: live attenuated yellow fever vaccine strain. PBMCs were isolated from peripheral blood using a standard Ficoll-Paque protocol. Dynabeads CD4 and CD8 positive selection kits were used to isolate CD4 and CD8 T-cell fractions. TriZol was used to extract RNA from bulk PBMCs, from CD4 and CD8 fractions, and from dextramer-positive and dextramer-negative fractions. The table lists this clonotype with a few counts. Which antigen it targets is not known. The input lacks base qualities; no much larger clone sits a single base away. The receptor's source is a man aged 18 to 29 who received the YFV17D yellow fever vaccine. The sequencing here drew on CD8+ T cells sorted from PBMCs, taken 45 days after the yellow fever booster vaccination. This chain joins TRBV4-1 to TRBJ1-1; TRBD1 might be the D gene, on 6 matching bases. Here is the DNA: TGCGCCAGCAGCCAAGTTTACGGGGGCCCTGAAGCTTTCTTT. Its coded protein is CASSQVYGGPEAFF.